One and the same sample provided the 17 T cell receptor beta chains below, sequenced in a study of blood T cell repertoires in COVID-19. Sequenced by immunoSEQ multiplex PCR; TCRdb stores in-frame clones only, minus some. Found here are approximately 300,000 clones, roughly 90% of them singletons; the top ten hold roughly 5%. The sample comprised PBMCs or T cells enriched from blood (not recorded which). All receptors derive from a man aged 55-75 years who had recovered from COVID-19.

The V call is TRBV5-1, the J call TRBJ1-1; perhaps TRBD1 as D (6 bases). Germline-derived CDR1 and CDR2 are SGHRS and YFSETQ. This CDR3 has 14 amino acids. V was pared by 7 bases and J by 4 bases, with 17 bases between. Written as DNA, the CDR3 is TGCGCCAGCTCTCCTGGGGGGGCCGGCACTGAAGCTTTCTTT. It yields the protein CASSPGGAGTEAFF.

The CDR3 DNA follows: TGCGCCAGCAGGGACCAGGAGGGCTACGAGCAGTACTTC. This translates into CASRDQEGYEQYF. The V call is TRBV5-1, the J call TRBJ2-7; D is possibly TRBD2 (6 bases). Between the trimmed V and J ends, which lost 5 bases and 3 bases, there was a span of 12 bases. Germline values: CDR1 SGHRS, CDR2 YFSETQ. The length of the CDR3 is 13 residues.

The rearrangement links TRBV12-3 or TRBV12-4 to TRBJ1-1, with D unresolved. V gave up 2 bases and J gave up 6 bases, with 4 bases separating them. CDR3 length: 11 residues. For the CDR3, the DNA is TGTGCCAGCAGTTTACAGGCTGAAGCTTTCTTT. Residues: CASSLQAEAFF.

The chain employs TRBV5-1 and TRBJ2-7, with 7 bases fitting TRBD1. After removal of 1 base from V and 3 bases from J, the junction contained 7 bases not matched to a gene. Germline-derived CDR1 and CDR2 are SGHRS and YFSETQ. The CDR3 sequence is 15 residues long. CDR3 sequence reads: CASSLKWQGDYEQYF. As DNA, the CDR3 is TGCGCCAGCAGCTTGAAGTGGCAGGGGGACTACGAGCAGTACTTC.

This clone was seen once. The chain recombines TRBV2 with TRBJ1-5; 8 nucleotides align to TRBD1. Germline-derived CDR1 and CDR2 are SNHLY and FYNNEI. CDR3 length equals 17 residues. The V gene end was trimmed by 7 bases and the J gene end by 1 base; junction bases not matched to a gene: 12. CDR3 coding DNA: TGTGCCAGCAAAAGGGGTACAGGGGGTGCGAGCAATCAGCCCCAGCATTTT. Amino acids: CASKRGTGGASNQPQHF.

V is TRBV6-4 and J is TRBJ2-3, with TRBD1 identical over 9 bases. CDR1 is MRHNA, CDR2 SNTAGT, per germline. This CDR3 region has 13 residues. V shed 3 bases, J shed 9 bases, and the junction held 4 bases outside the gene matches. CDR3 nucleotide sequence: TGTGCCAGCAGTGAGGGACAGGGAGTCACGCAGTATTTT. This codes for CASSEGQGVTQYF.

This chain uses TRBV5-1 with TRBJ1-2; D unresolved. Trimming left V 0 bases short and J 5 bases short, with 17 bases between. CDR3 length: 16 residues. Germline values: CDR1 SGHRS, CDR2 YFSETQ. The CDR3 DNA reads TGCGCCAGCAGCTTGGAGGCGAACTTCGGGAAATATGGCTACACCTTC. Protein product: CASSLEANFGKYGYTF.

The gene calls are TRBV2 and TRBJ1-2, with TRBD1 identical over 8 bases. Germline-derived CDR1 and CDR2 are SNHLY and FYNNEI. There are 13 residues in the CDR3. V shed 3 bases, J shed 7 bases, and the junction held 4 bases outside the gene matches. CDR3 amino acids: CASSEVTGVGYTF. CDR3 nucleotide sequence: TGTGCCAGCAGTGAGGTGACAGGGGTTGGCTACACCTTC.

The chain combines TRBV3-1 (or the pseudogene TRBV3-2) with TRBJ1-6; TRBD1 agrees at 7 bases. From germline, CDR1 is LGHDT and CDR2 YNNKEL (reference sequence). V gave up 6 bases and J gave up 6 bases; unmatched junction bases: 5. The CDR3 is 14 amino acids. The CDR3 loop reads CASRIQGSNSPLHF. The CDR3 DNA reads TGTGCCAGCAGGATACAGGGGAGTAATTCACCCCTCCACTTT.

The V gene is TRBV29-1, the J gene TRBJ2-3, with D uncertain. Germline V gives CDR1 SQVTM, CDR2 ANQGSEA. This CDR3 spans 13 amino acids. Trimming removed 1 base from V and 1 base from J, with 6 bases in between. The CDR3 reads CSVEVGGTDTQYF. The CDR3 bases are TGCAGCGTTGAAGTAGGAGGCACAGATACGCAGTATTTT.

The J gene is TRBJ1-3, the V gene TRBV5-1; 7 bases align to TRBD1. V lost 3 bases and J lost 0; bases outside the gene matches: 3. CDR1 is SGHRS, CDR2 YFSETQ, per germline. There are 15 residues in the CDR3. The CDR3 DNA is TGCGCCAGCAGCTCATGGACAGGCTCTGGAAACACCATATATTTT. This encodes CASSSWTGSGNTIYF.

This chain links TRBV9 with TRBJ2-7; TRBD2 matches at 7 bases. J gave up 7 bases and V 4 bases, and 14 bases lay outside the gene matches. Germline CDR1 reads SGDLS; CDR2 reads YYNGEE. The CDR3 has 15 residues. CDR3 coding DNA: TGTGCCAGCAGCCCGGGAGGTGTGCAGGGTTATGAGCAGTACTTC. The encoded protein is CASSPGGVQGYEQYF.

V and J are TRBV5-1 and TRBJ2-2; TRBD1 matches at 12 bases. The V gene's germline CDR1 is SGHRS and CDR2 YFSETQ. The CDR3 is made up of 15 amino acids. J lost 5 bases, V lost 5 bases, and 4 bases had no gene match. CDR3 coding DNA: TGCGCCAGCAGGTGGGACAGGGGGCTGACCGGGGAGCTGTTTTTT. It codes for CASRWDRGLTGELFF.

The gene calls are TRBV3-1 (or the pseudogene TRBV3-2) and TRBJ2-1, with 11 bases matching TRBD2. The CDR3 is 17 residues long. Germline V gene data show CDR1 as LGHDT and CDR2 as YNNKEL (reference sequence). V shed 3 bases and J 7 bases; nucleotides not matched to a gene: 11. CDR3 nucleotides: TGTGCCAGCAGCCAGGGCCTAGCGGGAGGTTCTAGGAATGAGCAGTTCTTC. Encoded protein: CASSQGLAGGSRNEQFF.

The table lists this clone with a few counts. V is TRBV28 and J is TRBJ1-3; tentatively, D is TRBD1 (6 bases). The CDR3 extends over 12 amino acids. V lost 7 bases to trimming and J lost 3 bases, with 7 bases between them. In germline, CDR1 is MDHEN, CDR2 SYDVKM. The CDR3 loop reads CASTGVGNTIYF. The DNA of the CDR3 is TGTGCCAGCACAGGGGTTGGAAACACCATATATTTT.

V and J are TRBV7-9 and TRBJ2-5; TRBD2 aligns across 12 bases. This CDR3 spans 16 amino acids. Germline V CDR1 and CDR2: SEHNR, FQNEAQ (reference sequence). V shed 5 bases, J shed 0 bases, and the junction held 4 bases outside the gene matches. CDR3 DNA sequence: TGTGCCAGCAGCCTCGGACTAGCGGGGCACCAAGAGACCCAGTACTTC. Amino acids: CASSLGLAGHQETQYF.

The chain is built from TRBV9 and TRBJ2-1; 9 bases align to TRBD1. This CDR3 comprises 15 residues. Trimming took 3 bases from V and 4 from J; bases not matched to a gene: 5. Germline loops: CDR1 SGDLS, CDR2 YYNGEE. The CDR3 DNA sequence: TGTGCCAGCAGCGCACAGGGGGCGGGGTACAATGAGCAGTTCTTC. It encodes CASSAQGAGYNEQFF.